This T cell receptor (beta chain) was obtained from a study of blood T cell repertoires in COVID-19. Germline V lookup: CDR1 KGHSH, CDR2 LQKENI. Trimming cost V 3 bases and J 1 base, with 12 bases left between them. CDR3 size: 15 residues. The assay was immunoSEQ multiplex PCR, and TCRdb's table has in-frame clones only and misses some. The data contain 150,000 to 250,000 clones, around 90% of them singletons. The source is a woman in her thirties who had recovered from COVID-19. Sequenced material: PBMCs or T cells enriched from blood (not recorded which). The V call is TRBV18, the J call TRBJ1-1, with D possibly TRBD1 on 5 matching bases. The CDR3 DNA sequence: TGTGCCAGCTCACCTCCGGGGGACGAGAACACTGAAGCTTTCTTT. Its translation: CASSPPGDENTEAFF.